This TCR beta chain is from a study of cytomegalovirus exposure and HLA in healthy donors. On the study more broadly: There were 90 million to 130 million unique TCR beta sequences, drawn from 150 million to 200 million T cells, in an earlier analysis.

CDR3 length: 16 residues. V lost 4 bases to trimming and J lost 6 bases; unmatched junction nucleotides: 6. CDR1 SGHAT and CDR2 FQNNGV come from the germline V gene. It was with 60 Vbeta and 13 Jbeta primers that the PCR ran. The assay was immunoSEQ multiplex PCR, and TCRdb's table has in-frame clones only and misses some. This specimen shows 45,000 to 55,000 clones; the ten leading clones hold 20% to 30%. Notes on the study in general: The listing of 150 to 200 TCR beta chains classed them as cytomegalovirus-associated. Later analysis placed DRB1 highest and HLA-C lowest in TCR association rates, which differed by HLA locus.

On this clone: Its antigen remains unidentified.

This TCR was recovered from a middle-aged man in good health and CMV-seropositive. The sequencing sample was made of PBMCs. The chain uses TRBV11-2 and TRBJ2-7, with 16 bases aligning to TRBD2. As DNA, the CDR3 is TGTGCCAGCAGCTCCGAGGGACTAGCGGGAGGGTCCGAGCAGTACTTC. It translates to CASSSEGLAGGSEQYF.